This record looks at one TCR beta chain sequence and its context. From germline, CDR1 is MRHNA and CDR2 SNTAGT. The CDR3 contains 14 residues. V dropped 6 bases and J dropped 5 bases, with 13 bases sitting between them. This specimen belongs to a study of early T cells in non-severe SARS-CoV-2 infection. Study-level background: Sequencing used unsorted whole-blood bulk RNA, so chains lack pairing.

One entry per CDR3 protein, called by TCRdb with MiXCR from the 5' RACE reads. The table includes 55,000 to 70,000 distinct CDR3 sequences, more than 8.5% detected once. The V and J genes are TRBV6-4 and TRBJ2-2, with D possibly matching TRBD2 (5 bases). Source material: whole blood. The clonotype originates from an adult who was a healthcare worker with PCR-confirmed SARS-CoV-2 infection or an uninfected control (not recorded which). The chain's CDR3 is CASRKDWGTGELFF. In nucleotides, the CDR3 is TGTGCCAGCAGAAAGGACTGGGGAACCGGGGAGCTGTTTTTT.